This TCR beta chain was identified during a study of post-analysis software for immune sequencing data. From germline, CDR1 is MNHNY and CDR2 SVGAGI (reference sequence). This CDR3 spans 14 amino acids. V was shortened by 6 bases and J by 3 bases, with 13 bases between the two germline ends. This clonotype was seen a handful of times. Its target is unknown. Unique molecular identifiers were present in the TCR beta cDNA libraries. TCRdb re-analysed the PCR reads in MiXCR, keeping a single row per CDR3 protein. This sample yields roughly 580,000 distinct CDR3 sequences, of which 44% are seen a single time; roughly 1.7% belongs to the top ten. Study outcomes and limitations: Included in a set of roughly five TRBV segments more frequent in patients than controls were TRBV5-6, TRBV5-1 and TRBV20-1. Compared with controls, patients showed significantly lower normalized Chao1 diversity.

Sequencing was carried out using blood. The TCR was taken from a girl between 10 and 17 years old with multiple sclerosis. The genes are TRBV6-6 and TRBJ2-3; D remains ambiguous. The DNA of the CDR3 is TGTGCCAGCAGGTCACAGAGTCAGACAGATACGCAGTATTTT. Protein: CASRSQSQTDTQYF.